Sequencing of this TCR beta chain was carried out in a study of blood T cells in healthy people across ages. On the study more broadly: Researchers report that template switching captured about one barcoded beta molecule per two T cells.

The CDR3 runs 16 residues. Trimming cost V 0 bases and J 5 bases, with 15 bases left between them. Germline CDR1 is LGHNA and CDR2 is YSLEER. The use of a sample-barcoded 5' primer and a J-beta primer mix characterized a second PCR of about 6 to 11 cycles. TCRdb fed the 5' RACE reads into MiXCR, producing one record per CDR3 protein. The table includes about 1.8 million distinct CDR3 sequences, about 50% detected once. In terms of origin and age, donors were healthy Caucasian individuals from Russia aged 6 to 90. The rearrangement joins TRBV4-3 to TRBJ2-3; tentatively, D is TRBD2 (5 bases). This TCR derives from a woman aged 40 to 50 in good health. The source material was blood. Here the CDR3 reads CASSQDRARRRDTQYF. DNA for the CDR3: TGCGCCAGCAGCCAAGATCGAGCGCGGAGGAGAGATACGCAGTATTTT.